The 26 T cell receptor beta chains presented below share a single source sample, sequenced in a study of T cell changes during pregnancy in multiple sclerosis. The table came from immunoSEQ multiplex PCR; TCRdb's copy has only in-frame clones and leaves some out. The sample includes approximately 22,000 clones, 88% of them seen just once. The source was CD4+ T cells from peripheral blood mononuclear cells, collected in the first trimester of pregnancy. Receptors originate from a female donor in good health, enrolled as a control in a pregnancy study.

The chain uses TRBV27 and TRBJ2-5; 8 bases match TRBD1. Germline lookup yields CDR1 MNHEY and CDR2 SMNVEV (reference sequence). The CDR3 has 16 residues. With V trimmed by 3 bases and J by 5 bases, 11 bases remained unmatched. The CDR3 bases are TGTGCCAGCAGTTTGTCAGGGGGCGGTGGGTGGGAGACCCAGTACTTC. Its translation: CASSLSGGGGWETQYF.

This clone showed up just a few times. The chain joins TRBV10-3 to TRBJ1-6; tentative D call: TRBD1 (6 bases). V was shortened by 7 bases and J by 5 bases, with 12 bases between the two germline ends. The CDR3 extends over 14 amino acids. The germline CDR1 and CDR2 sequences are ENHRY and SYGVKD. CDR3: CAINQGRDNSPLHF. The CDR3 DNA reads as TGTGCCATCAACCAGGGGAGGGATAATTCACCCCTCCACTTT.

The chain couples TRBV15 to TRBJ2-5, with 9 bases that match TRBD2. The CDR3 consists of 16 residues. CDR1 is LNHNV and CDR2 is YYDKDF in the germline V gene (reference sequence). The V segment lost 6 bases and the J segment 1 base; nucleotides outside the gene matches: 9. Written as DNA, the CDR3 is TGTGCCACCAGTCCCCTGATGGGACTAGCCCAAGAGACCCAGTACTTC. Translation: CATSPLMGLAQETQYF.

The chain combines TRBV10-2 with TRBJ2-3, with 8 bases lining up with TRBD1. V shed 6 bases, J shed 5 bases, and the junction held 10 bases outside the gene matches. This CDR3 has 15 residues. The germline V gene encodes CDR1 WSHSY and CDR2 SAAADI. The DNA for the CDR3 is TGCGCCAGCAGCCGTGGACAGGGACGGGGAGATACGCAGTATTTT. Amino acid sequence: CASSRGQGRGDTQYF.

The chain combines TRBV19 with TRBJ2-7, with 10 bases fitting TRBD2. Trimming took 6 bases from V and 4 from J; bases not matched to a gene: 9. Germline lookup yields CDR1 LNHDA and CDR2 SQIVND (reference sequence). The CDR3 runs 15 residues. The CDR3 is CASSFLSSGGYEQYF. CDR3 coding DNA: TGTGCCAGTAGCTTCCTTTCTAGCGGGGGATACGAGCAGTACTTC.

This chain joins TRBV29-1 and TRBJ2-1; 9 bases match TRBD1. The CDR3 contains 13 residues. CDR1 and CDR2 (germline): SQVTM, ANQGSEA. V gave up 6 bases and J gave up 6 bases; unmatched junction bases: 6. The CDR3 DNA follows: TGCAGCGTCGGGACAGGGAGGGGCAATGAGCAGTTCTTC. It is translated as CSVGTGRGNEQFF.

CDR3 region: CASRAGVGFGYTF. CDR3 nucleotide sequence: TGTGCCAGCAGAGCAGGGGTCGGGTTTGGCTACACCTTC. The chain has TRBV6-5 and TRBJ1-2, with D perhaps matching TRBD1 (6 bases). V lost 6 bases to trimming and J lost 7 bases, with 15 bases between them. The CDR3 length is 13 residues. In germline, CDR1 is MNHEY, CDR2 SVGAGI.

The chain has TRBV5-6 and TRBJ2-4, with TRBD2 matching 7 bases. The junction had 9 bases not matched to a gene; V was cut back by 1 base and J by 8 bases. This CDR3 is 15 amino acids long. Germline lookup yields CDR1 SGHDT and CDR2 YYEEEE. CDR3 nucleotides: TGTGCCAGCAGCTTGAACGGGGCGGGGGAGGACATTCAGTACTTC. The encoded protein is CASSLNGAGEDIQYF.

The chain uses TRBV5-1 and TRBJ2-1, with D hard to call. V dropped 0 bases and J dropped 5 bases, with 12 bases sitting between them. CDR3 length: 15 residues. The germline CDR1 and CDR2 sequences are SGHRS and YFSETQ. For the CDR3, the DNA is TGCGCCAGCAGCTTGGTTATAGCTCAGAACAATGAGCAGTTCTTC. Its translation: CASSLVIAQNNEQFF. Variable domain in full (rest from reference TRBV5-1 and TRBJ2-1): KAGVTQTPRYLIKTRGQQVTLSCSPISGHRSVSWYQQTPGQGLQFLFEYFSETQRNKGNFPGRFSGRQFSNSRSEMNVSTLELGDSALYLCASSLVIAQNNEQFFGPGTRLTVL.

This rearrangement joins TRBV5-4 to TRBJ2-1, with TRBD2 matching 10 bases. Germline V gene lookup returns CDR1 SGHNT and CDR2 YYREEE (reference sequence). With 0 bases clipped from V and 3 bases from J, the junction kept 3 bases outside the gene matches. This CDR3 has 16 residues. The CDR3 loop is CASSLERTSGYNEQFF. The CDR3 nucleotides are TGTGCCAGCAGCTTGGAACGGACTAGCGGCTACAATGAGCAGTTCTTC.

CDR3 DNA sequence: TGTGCCAGCAGCCAAGATCTCTACACTAGCGGGCTATCAGATACGCAGTATTTT. Its translation: CASSQDLYTSGLSDTQYF. The gene calls are TRBV4-2 and TRBJ2-3; 9 bases align to TRBD2. The J segment lost 4 bases and the V segment lost 0 bases, leaving 11 bases of the junction unmatched. CDR3 length: 18 amino acids. The germline gives CDR1 LGHNA, CDR2 YNFKEQ.

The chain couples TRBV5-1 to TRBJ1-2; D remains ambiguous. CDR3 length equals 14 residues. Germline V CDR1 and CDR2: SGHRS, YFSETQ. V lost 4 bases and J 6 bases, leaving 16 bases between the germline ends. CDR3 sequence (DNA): TGCGCCAGCAGCGTCCAAAAGCCGCAAGATGGCTACACCTTC. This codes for CASSVQKPQDGYTF.

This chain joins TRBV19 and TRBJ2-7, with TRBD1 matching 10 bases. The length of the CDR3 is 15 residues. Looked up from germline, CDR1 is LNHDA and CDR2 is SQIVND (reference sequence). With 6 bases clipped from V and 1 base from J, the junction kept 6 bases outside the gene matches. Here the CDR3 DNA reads TGTGCCAGTAGCGACGGGACAGGGGCATCCTACGAGCAGTACTTC. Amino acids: CASSDGTGASYEQYF.

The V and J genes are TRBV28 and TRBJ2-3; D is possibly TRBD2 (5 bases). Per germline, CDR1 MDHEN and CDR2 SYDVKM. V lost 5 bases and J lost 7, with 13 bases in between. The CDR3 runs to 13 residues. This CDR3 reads CASSPRDMNTQYF. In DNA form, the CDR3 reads TGTGCCAGCAGTCCCCGGGATATGAATACGCAGTATTTT.

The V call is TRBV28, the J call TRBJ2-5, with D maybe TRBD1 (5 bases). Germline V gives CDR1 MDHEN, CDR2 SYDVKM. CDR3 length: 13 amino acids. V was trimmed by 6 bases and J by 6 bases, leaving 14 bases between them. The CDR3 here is CASRLGAGQTQYF. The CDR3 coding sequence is TGTGCCAGCAGGTTAGGGGCAGGACAGACCCAGTACTTC.

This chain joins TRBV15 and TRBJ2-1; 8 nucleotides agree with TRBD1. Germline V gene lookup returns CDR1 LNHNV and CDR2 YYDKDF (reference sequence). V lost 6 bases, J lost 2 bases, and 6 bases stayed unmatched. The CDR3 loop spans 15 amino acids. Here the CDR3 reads CATSKRQGTYNEQFF. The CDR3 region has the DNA TGTGCCACCAGTAAGAGACAGGGGACCTACAATGAGCAGTTCTTC. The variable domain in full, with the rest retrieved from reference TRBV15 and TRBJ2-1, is DAMVIQNPRYQVTQFGKPVTLSCSQTLNHNVMYWYQQKSSQAPKLLFHYYDKDFNNEADTPDNFQSRRPNTSFCFLDIRSPGLGDTAMYLCATSKRQGTYNEQFFGPGTRLTVL.

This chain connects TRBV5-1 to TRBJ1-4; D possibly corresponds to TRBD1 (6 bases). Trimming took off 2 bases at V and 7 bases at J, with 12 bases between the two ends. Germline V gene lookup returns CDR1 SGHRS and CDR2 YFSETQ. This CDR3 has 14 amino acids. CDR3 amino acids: CASSFARGAEKLFF. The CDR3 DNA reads TGCGCCAGCAGCTTTGCCAGGGGCGCTGAAAAACTGTTTTTT.

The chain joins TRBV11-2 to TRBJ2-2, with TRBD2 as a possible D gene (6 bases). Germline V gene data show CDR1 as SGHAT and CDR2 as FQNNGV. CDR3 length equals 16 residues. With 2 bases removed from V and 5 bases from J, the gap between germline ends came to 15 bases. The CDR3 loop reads CASSLSFAGRTGELFF. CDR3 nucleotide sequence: TGTGCCAGCAGCTTATCCTTTGCGGGACGGACCGGGGAGCTGTTTTTT.

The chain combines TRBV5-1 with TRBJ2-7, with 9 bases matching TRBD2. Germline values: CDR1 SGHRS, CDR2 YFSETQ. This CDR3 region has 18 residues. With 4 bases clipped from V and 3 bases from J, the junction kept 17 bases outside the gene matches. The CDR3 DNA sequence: TGCGCCAGCAGCCTCAGGAAATATCCGGGACTAGCACACTACGAGCAGTACTTC. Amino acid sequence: CASSLRKYPGLAHYEQYF.

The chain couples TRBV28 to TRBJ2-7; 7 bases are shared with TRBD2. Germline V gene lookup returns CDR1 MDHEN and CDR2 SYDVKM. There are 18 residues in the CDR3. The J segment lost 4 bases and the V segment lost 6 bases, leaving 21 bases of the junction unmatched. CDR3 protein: CASSVDLTSVFVSYEQYF. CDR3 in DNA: TGTGCCAGCAGCGTTGACCTTACTAGCGTCTTTGTCTCTTACGAGCAGTACTTC.

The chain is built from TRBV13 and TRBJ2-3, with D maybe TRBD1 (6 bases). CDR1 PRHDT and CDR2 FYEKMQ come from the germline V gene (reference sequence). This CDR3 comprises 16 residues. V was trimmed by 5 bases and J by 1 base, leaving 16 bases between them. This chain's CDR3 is CASSVQGEVGTDTQYF. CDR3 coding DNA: TGTGCCAGCAGCGTACAGGGAGAGGTGGGCACAGATACGCAGTATTTT.

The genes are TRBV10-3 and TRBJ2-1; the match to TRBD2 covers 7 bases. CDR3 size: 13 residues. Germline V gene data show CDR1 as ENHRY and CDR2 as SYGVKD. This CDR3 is CVISSGLYNEQFF. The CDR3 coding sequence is TGTGTGATTTCTAGCGGATTATACAATGAGCAGTTCTTC.

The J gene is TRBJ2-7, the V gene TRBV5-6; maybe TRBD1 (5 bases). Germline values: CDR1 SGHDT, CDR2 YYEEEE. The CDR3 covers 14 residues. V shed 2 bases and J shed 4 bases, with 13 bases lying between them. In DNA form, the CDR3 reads TGTGCCAGCAGCTTTTGGGGCGCGAGGTACGAGCAGTACTTC. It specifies CASSFWGARYEQYF.

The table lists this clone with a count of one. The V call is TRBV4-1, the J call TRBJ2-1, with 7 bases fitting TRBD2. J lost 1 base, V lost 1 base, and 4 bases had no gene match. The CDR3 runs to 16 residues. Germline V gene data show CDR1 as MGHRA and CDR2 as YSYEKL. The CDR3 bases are TGCGCCAGCAGCCAAGGGGCGGGGGTATCCTACAATGAGCAGTTCTTC. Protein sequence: CASSQGAGVSYNEQFF.

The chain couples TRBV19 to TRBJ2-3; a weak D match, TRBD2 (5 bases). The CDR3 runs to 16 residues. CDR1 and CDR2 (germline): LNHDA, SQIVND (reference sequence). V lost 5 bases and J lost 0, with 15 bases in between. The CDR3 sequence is CASSRLTGISTDTQYF. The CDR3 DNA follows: TGTGCCAGTAGTCGCCTAACGGGGATAAGCACAGATACGCAGTATTTT.

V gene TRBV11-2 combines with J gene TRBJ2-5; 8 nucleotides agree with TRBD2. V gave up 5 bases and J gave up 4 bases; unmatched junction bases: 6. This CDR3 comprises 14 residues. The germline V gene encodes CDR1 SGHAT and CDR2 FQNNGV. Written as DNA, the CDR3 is TGTGCCAGCAGCCACCGGACTAGCCGAGAGACCCAGTACTTC. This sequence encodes CASSHRTSRETQYF.